This T cell receptor beta chain derives from a study of T cells in Graves' hyperthyroidism and ophthalmopathy. This clonotype was seen at least ten times. TCR beta CDR3 regions were amplified from RNA transcripts. The HTBI primer set was used in a first-round RT-PCR of the TCR CDR3. TCRdb analysed the multiplex PCR reads with MiXCR anew, one entry per CDR3 protein. The sample contains approximately 210,000 distinct CDR3 sequences, 17% of which appear only once. There are 15 residues in the CDR3. Germline CDR1 and CDR2: SEHNR and FQNEAQ (reference sequence). Losses at the gene ends were 4 bases for V and 1 base for J; bases not matched to a gene: 6.

V usage is TRBV7-9 and J usage is TRBJ1-1; 7 bases agree with TRBD1. The TCR was taken from a man in his forties or fifties with Graves' hyperthyroidism. Sequencing used blood. Written as DNA, the CDR3 is TGTGCCAGCAGCTGGGGGGCAGGGGGGAACACTGAAGCTTTCTTT. It specifies CASSWGAGGNTEAFF.